This T cell receptor (beta chain) was sequenced for a study of cytomegalovirus exposure and HLA in healthy donors. Use of 60 Vbeta and 13 Jbeta primers characterized the PCR. Clones were sequenced by immunoSEQ multiplex PCR, and TCRdb holds only the in-frame ones, with some missing. The sample has 250,000 to 300,000 clones; 85% to 95% are singletons. Germline V gene data show CDR1 as MNHEY and CDR2 as SMNVEV (reference sequence). V lost 7 bases, J lost 7 bases, and 17 bases lay in between. The CDR3 runs to 13 residues. The chain recombines TRBV27 with TRBJ2-7; no definite D call. The TCR comes from a girl aged 2 to 9 in good health and CMV-seronegative. Sequenced material: PBMCs. CDR3 residues: CASTHQPTGEQYF. The CDR3 DNA reads as TGTGCCAGCACCCACCAACCGACGGGTGAGCAGTACTTC.